This T cell receptor beta chain stems from a study of human T cells and chemical hapten exposure. Study overall: The study lasted around 5 months, and patients were dosed weekly with diphenylcyclopropenone on the scalp throughout. Regarding the study as a whole: The study found that PT1 expanded TCR counts correlated positively with patch test score. Sensitizing with DPC caused no change in TCRs above 1 in 1000 frequency.

Time point of the sample: patch test 1, 2 weeks after DPC sensitization. The treatment is: therapeutic diphenylcyclopropenone sensitization with weekly scalp DPC. Alopecia patients deemed DPC-suitable, aged 18 to 70, excluding pregnancy. One entry per CDR3 protein results from TCRdb running MiXCR on the RACE reads. The data hold about 120,000 distinct CDR3 sequences, with over 10% observed a single time. This clonotype was recorded many times. Its target is unknown. The CDR3 contains 15 residues. Trimming shortened V by 6 bases and J by 0 bases, and 14 bases separated the two germline ends. Germline V CDR1 and CDR2: MNHEY, SVGAGI.

This TCR derives from a woman between 50 and 59 years old with alopecia areata. Some clones in this sample may be carry-over from other donors' samples. This chain joins TRBV6-5 and TRBJ1-2; D is perhaps TRBD1 (5 bases). The sample here was whole blood, taken in connection with sensitization to the hapten diphenylcyclopropenone (DPC). The CDR3 coding sequence is TGTGCCAGCAGCGAGGGGCAGAGGACTAACTATGGCTACACCTTC. Its translation: CASSEGQRTNYGYTF.